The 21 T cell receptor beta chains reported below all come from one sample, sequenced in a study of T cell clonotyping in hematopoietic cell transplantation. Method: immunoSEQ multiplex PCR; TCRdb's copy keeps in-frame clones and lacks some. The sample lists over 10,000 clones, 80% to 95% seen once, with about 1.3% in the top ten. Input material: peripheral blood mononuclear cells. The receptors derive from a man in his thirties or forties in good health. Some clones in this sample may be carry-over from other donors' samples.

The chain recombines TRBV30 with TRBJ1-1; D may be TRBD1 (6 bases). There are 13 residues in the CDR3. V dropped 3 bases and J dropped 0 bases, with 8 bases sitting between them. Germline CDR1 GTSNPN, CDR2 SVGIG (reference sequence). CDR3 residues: CAWSGQMNTEAFF. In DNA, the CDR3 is TGTGCCTGGAGCGGACAGATGAACACTGAAGCTTTCTTT.

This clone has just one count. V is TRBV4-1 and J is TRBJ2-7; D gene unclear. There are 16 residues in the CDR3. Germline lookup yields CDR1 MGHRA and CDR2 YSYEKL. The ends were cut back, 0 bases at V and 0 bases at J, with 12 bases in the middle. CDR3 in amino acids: CASSQEERHPSYEQYF. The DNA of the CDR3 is TGCGCCAGCAGCCAAGAAGAACGGCACCCCTCCTACGAGCAGTACTTC.

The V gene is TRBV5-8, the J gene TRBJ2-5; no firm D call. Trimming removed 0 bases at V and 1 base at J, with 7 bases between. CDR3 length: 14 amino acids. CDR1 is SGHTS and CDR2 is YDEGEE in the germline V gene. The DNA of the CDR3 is TGTGCCAGCAGCTTGGAGTATATCCAAGAGACCCAGTACTTC. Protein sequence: CASSLEYIQETQYF.

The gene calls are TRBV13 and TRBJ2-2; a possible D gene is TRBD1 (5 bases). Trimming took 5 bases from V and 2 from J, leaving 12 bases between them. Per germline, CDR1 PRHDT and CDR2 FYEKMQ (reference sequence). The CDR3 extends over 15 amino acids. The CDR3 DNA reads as TGTGCCAGCAGCCGACGTAGGGGAAACACCGGGGAGCTGTTTTTT. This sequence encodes CASSRRRGNTGELFF.

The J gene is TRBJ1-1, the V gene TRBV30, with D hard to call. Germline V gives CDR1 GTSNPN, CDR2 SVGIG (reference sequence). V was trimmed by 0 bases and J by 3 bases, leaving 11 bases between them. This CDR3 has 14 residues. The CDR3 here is CAWSVVTMDTEAFF. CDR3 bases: TGTGCCTGGAGTGTCGTAACCATGGACACTGAAGCTTTCTTT.

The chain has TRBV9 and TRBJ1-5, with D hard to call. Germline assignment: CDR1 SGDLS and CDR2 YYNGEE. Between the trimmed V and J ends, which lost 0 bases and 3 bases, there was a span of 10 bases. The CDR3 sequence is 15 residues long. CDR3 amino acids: CASSVGPGNNQPQHF. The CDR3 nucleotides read TGTGCCAGCAGCGTAGGTCCCGGGAACAATCAGCCCCAGCATTTT. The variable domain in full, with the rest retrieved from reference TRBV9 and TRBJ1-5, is DSGVTQTPKHLITATGQRVTLRCSPRSGDLSVYWYQQSLDQGLQFLIQYYNGEERAKGNILERFSAQQFPDLHSELNLSSLELGDSALYFCASSVGPGNNQPQHFGDGTRLSIL.

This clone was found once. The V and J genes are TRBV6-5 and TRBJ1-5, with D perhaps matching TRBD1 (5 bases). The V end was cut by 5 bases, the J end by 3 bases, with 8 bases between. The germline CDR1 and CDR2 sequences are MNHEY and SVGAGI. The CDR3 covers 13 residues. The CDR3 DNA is TGTGCCAGCAGTCGGGACTACAATCAGCCCCAGCATTTT. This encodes CASSRDYNQPQHF.

The CDR3: CASNPQGMTEAFF. CDR3 in DNA: TGTGCCAGCAATCCCCAGGGGATGACTGAAGCTTTCTTT. J is TRBJ1-1 and V is TRBV27, with a tentative D call TRBD1 (6 bases). The CDR3 consists of 13 residues. Germline V CDR1 and CDR2: MNHEY, SMNVEV (reference sequence). Trimming stripped 7 bases from V and 5 bases from J, with 14 bases between.

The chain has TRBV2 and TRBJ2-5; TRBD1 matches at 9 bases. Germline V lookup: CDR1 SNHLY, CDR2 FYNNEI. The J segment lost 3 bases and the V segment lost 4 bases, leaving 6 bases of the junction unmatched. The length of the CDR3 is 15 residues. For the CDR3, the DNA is TGTGCCAGCAGTGCCCGACAGGGGGTGGAAGAGACCCAGTACTTC. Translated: CASSARQGVEETQYF.

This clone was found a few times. CDR3: CASSPRTVQETQYF. In DNA form, the CDR3 reads TGTGCCAGCAGTCCGAGGACCGTACAAGAGACCCAGTACTTC. The chain employs TRBV27 and TRBJ2-5; unclear D gene. Germline CDR1 is MNHEY and CDR2 is SMNVEV (reference sequence). V was trimmed by 5 bases and J by 2 bases, leaving 12 bases between them. This CDR3 spans 14 amino acids.

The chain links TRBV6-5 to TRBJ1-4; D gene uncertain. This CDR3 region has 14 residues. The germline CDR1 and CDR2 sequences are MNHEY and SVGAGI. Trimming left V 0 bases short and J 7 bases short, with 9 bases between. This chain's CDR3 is CASSYSLVGEKLFF. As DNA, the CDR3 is TGTGCCAGCAGTTACTCACTGGTTGGTGAAAAACTGTTTTTT.

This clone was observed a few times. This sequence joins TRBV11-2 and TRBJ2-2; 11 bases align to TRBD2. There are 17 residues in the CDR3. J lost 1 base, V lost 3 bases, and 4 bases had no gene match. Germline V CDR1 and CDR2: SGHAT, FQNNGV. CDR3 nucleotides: TGTGCCAGCAGCTTCCGGACTAGCGGGCGGAACACCGGGGAGCTGTTTTTT. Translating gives CASSFRTSGRNTGELFF.

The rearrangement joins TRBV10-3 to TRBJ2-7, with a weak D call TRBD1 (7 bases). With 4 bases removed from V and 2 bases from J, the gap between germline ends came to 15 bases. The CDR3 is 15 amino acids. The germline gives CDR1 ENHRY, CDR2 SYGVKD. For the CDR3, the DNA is TGTGCCATCAGTGGGGCGGGACAGACTGCCTACGAGCAGTACTTC. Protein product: CAISGAGQTAYEQYF.

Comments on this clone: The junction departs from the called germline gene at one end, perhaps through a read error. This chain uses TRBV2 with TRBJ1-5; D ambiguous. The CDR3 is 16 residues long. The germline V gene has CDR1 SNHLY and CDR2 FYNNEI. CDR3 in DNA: TGTGCCGGCAGCGGTCGAGGGTCGGGCAGTAATCAGCCCCAGCATTTT. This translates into CAGSGRGSGSNQPQHF.

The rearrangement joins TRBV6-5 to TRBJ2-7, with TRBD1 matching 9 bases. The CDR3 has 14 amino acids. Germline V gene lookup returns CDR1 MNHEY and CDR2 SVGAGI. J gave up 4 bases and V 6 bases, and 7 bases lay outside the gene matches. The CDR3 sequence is CASRRGQGQYEQYF. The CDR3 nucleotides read TGTGCCAGCAGGCGGGGACAGGGACAGTACGAGCAGTACTTC.

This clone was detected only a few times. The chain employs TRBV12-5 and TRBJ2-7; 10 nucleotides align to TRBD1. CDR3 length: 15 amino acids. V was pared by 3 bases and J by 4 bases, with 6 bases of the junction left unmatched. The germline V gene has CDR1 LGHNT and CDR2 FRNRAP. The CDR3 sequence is CASGFVRDRGYEQYF. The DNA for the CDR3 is TGTGCTAGTGGTTTCGTCCGGGACAGGGGATACGAGCAGTACTTC.

CDR3 nucleotide sequence: TGTGCCAGCAGCTTAGAAGCCTGGCAGGGACGGTCACCCCTCCACTTT. It is translated as CASSLEAWQGRSPLHF. This chain connects TRBV7-8 to TRBJ1-6, with D maybe TRBD1 (5 bases). Germline V gene sequence: CDR1 SGHVS, CDR2 FQNEAQ. The V end lost 1 base, the J end lost 10 bases, and 17 bases lay between the germline ends. The CDR3 totals 16 residues.

CDR3 region: CASTTGTGSDTQYF. The CDR3 DNA follows: TGTGCCAGCACGACCGGGACAGGCTCCGATACGCAGTATTTT. The chain has TRBV25-1 and TRBJ2-3, with TRBD1 matching over 8 bases. The junction had 9 bases not matched to a gene; V was cut back by 7 bases and J by 6 bases. Germline V gene lookup returns CDR1 MGHDK and CDR2 SYGVNS. The CDR3 length is 14 residues.

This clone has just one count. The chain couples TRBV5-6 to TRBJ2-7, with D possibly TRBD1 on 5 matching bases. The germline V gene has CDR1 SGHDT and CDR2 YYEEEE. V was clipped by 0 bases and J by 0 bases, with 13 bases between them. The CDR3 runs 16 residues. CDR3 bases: TGTGCCAGCAGCTTGGGAAGGGGTTCACACTCCTACGAGCAGTACTTC. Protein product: CASSLGRGSHSYEQYF.

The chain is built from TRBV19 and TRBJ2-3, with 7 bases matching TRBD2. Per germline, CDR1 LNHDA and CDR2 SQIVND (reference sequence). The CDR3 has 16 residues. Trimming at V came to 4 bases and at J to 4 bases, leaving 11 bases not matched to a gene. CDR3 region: CASSNPQGAGADTQYF. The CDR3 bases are TGTGCCAGTAGTAACCCGCAGGGCGCGGGGGCAGATACGCAGTATTTT.

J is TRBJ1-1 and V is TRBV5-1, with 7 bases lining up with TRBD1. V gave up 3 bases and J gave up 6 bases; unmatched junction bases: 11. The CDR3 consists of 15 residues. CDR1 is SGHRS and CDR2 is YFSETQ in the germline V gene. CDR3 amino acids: CASSSGQTSVAEAFF. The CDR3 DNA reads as TGCGCCAGCAGCTCGGGACAGACGTCGGTTGCTGAAGCTTTCTTT.